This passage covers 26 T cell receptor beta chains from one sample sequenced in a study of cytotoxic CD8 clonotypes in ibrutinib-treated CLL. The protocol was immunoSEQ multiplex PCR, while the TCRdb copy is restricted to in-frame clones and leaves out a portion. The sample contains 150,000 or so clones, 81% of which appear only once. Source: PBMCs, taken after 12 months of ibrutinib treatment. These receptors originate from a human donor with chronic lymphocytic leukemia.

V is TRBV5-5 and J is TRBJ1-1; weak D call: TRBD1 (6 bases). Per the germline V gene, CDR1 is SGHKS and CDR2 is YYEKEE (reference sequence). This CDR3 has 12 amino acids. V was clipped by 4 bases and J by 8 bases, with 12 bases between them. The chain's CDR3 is CASSVYREEAFF. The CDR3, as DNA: TGTGCCAGCAGCGTGTACAGGGAGGAAGCTTTCTTT.

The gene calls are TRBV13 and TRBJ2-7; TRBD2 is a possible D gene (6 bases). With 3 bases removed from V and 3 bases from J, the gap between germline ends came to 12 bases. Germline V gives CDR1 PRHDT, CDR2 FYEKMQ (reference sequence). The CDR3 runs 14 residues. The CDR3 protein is CASSLGGVGYEQYF. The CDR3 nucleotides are TGTGCCAGCAGCTTGGGCGGGGTGGGCTACGAGCAGTACTTC.

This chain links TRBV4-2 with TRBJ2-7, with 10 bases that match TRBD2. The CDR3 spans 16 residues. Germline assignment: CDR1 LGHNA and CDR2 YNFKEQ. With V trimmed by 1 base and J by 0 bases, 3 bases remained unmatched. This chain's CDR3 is CASSQGTSGTSYEQYF. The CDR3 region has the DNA TGTGCCAGCAGCCAAGGAACTAGCGGGACCTCCTACGAGCAGTACTTC.

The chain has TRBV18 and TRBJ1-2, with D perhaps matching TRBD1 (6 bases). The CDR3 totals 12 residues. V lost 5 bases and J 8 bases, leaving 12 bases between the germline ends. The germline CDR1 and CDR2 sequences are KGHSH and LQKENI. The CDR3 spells CASSAQGIGYTF. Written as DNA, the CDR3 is TGTGCCAGCTCAGCACAGGGTATCGGCTACACCTTC.

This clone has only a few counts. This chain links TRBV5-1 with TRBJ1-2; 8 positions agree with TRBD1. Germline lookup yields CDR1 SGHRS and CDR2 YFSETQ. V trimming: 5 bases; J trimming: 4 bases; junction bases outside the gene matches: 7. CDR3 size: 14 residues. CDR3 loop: CASSPQGAGYGYTF. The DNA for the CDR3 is TGCGCCAGCAGTCCCCAGGGGGCGGGCTATGGCTACACCTTC.

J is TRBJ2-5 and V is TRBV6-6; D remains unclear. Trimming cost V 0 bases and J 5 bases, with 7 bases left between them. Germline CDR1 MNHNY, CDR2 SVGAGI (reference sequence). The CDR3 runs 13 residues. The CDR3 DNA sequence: TGTGCCAGCAGTTACTCGTACGAGGAGACCCAGTACTTC. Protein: CASSYSYEETQYF.

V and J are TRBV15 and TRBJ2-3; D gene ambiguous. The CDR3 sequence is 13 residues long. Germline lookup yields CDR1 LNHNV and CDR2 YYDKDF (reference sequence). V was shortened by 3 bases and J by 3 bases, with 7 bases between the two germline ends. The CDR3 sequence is CATSSQWTDTQYF. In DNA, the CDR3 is TGTGCCACCAGCAGCCAGTGGACAGATACGCAGTATTTT.

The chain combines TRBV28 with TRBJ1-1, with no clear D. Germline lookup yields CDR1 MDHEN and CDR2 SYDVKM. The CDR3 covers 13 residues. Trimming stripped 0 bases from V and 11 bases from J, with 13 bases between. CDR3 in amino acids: CASSLWSEEVAFF. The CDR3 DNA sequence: TGTGCCAGCAGTTTATGGAGTGAGGAGGTGGCTTTCTTT.

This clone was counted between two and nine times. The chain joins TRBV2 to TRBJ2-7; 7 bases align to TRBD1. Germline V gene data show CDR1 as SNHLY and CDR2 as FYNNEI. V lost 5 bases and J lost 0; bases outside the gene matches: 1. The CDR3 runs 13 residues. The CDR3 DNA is TGTGCCAGCAGTTGGGACAGCTCCTACGAGCAGTACTTC. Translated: CASSWDSSYEQYF.

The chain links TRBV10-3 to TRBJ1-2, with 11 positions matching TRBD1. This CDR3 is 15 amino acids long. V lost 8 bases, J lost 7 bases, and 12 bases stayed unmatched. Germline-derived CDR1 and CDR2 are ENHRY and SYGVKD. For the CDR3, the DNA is TGTGCCATCCAGGGGCACGGACAGGGGGCTTCTGGCTACACCTTC. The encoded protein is CAIQGHGQGASGYTF.

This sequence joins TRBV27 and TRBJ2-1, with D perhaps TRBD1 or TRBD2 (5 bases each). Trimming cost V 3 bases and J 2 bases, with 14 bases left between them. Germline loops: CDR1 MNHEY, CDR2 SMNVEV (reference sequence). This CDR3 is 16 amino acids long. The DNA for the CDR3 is TGTGCCAGCAGTTTTCGGGGCGGTCATCCCTACAATGAGCAGTTCTTC. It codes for CASSFRGGHPYNEQFF.

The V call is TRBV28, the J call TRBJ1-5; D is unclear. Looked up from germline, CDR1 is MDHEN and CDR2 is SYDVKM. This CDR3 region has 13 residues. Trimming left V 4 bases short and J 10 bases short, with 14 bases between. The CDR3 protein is CASSSVAGQPQHF. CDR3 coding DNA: TGTGCCAGCAGTTCCGTGGCGGGTCAACCCCAGCATTTT.

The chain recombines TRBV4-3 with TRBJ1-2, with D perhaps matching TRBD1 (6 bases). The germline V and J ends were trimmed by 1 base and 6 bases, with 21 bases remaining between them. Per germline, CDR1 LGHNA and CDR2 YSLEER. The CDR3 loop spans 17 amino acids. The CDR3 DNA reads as TGCGCCAGCAGCCAAGCTACAGGGAGGATTGTGAATAATGGCTACACCTTC. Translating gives CASSQATGRIVNNGYTF.

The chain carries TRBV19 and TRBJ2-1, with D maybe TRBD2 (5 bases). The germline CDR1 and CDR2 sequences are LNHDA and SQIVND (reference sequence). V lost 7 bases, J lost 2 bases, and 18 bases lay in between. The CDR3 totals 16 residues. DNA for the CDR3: TGTGCCAGTACCCCTGGGAGTCTAGGCGCCTACAATGAGCAGTTCTTC. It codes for CASTPGSLGAYNEQFF.

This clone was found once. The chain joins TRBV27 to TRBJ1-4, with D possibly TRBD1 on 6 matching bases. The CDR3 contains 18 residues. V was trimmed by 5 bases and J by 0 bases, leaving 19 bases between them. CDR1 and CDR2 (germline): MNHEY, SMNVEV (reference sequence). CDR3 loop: CASSPHKDRRATNEKLFF. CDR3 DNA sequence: TGTGCCAGCAGTCCCCATAAGGACAGACGAGCAACTAATGAAAAACTGTTTTTT.

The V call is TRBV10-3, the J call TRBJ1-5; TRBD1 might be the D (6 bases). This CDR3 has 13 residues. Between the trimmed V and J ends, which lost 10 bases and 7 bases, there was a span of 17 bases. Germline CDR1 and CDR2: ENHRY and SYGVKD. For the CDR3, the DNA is TGTGCCACTGCCAGGGGCGCGGAACAGCCCCAGCATTTT. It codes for CATARGAEQPQHF.

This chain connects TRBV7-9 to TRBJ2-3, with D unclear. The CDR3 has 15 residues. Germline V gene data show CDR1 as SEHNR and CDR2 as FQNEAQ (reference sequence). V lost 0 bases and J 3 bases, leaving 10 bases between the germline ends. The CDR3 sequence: CASSLAFGPTDTQYF. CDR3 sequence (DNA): TGTGCCAGCAGCTTAGCCTTCGGTCCTACAGATACGCAGTATTTT.

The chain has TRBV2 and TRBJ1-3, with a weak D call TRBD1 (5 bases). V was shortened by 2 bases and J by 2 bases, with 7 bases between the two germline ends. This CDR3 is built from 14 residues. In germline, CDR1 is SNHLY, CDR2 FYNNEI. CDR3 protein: CASSEIGAGNTIYF. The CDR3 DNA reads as TGTGCCAGCAGTGAAATAGGGGCTGGAAACACCATATATTTT.

This CDR3 is CASSPTASYGYTF. The DNA of the CDR3 is TGTGCCAGCAGCCCAACAGCCTCCTATGGCTACACCTTC. The rearrangement links TRBV7-3 to TRBJ1-2; D unresolved. CDR1 is SGHTA, CDR2 FQGTGA, per germline. This CDR3 spans 13 amino acids. V was trimmed by 5 bases and J by 4 bases, leaving 11 bases between them.

CDR3 loop: CASSFQGQNTEAFF. CDR3 nucleotide sequence: TGTGCCAGCAGTTTTCAGGGACAGAACACTGAAGCTTTCTTT. The chain has TRBV28 and TRBJ1-1; TRBD1 might be the D (6 bases). This CDR3 is 14 amino acids long. Trimming stripped 3 bases from V and 1 base from J, with 9 bases between. Looked up from germline, CDR1 is MDHEN and CDR2 is SYDVKM.

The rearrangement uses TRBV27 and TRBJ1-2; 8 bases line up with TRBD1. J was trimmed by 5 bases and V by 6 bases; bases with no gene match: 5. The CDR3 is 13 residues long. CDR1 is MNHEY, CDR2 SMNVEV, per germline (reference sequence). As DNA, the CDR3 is TGTGCCAGCAGCAATGACAGGGGATATGGCTACACCTTC. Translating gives CASSNDRGYGYTF.

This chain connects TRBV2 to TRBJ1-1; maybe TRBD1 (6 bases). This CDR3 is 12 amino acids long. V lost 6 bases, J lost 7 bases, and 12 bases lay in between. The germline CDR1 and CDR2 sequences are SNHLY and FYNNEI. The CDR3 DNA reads TGTGCCAGCAGACGGGGGCGAGGTGAAGCTTTCTTT. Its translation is CASRRGRGEAFF.

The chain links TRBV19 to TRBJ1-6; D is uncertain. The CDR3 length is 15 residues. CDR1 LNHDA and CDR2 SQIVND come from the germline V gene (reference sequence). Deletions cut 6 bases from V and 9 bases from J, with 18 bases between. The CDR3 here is CASRPIYGVISPLHF. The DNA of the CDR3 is TGTGCCAGTAGGCCCATCTACGGGGTTATTTCACCCCTCCACTTT.

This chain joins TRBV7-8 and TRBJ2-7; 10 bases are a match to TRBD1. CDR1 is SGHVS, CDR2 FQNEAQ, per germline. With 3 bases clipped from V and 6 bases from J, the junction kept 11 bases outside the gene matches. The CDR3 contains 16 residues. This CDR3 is CASSLTGGSSLVEQYF. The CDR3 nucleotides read TGTGCCAGCAGCTTGACAGGGGGCTCATCATTGGTCGAGCAGTACTTC. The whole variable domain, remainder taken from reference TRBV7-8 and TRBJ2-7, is GAGVSQSPRYKVAKRGQDVALRCDPISGHVSLFWYQQALGQGPEFLTYFQNEAQLDKSGLPSDRFFAERPEGSVSTLKIQRTQQEDSAVYLCASSLTGGSSLVEQYFGPGTRLTVT.

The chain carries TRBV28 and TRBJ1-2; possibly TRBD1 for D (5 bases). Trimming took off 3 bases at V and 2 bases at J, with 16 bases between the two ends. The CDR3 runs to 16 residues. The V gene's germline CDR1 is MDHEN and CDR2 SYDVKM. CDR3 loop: CASSFLPGRRNYGYTF. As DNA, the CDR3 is TGTGCCAGCAGTTTCTTGCCGGGGCGCAGAAACTATGGCTACACCTTC.

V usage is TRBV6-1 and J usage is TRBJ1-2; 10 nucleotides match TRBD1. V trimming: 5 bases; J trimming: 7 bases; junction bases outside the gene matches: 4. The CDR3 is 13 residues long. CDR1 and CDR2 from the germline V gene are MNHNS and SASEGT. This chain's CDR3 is CASSRGQGLGYTF. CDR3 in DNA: TGTGCCAGCAGTAGGGGACAGGGGCTTGGCTACACCTTC.